Below are 31 T cell receptor beta chains sequenced from a single sample in a study of radiotherapy plus CTLA-4 blockade in lung cancer. Only in-frame clones appear in the TCRdb table, and some are missing; sequencing was by immunoSEQ multiplex PCR. This sample carries about 66,000 clones, about 80% of them seen once, and the ten largest clones take less than 5%. The sample was peripheral blood, taken from a patient treated with radiotherapy plus ipilimumab. Receptor source: a human donor with non-small cell lung cancer who had a partial response to radiotherapy plus ipilimumab.

This clone was recorded once. The chain uses TRBV28 and TRBJ1-1, with TRBD1 as a possible D gene (5 bases). Deletions cut 2 bases from V and 7 bases from J, with 5 bases between. Germline V gene lookup returns CDR1 MDHEN and CDR2 SYDVKM. The CDR3 is 11 amino acids. For the CDR3, the DNA is TGTGCCAGCAGTTTACAGGGTGAAGCTTTCTTT. It specifies CASSLQGEAFF.

The CDR3 bases are TGTGCCAGCAGCTCCGTCAACACCGGGGAGCTGTTTTTT. Its translation: CASSSVNTGELFF. The chain couples TRBV7-3 to TRBJ2-2; D is ambiguous. Germline values: CDR1 SGHTA, CDR2 FQGTGA. V gave up 4 bases and J gave up 2 bases, with 5 bases separating them. The CDR3 totals 13 residues.

V usage is TRBV18 and J usage is TRBJ1-1; TRBD1 aligns across 7 bases. Trimming cost V 4 bases and J 6 bases; bases outside gene matches: 11. Germline CDR1 is KGHSH and CDR2 is LQKENI. CDR3 length equals 15 residues. CDR3 loop: CASSQDQGEYAEAFF. CDR3 in DNA: TGTGCCAGCTCACAGGACCAGGGGGAGTACGCTGAAGCTTTCTTT.

This chain joins TRBV7-2 and TRBJ2-2, with 8 bases fitting TRBD2. CDR3 length equals 15 residues. The J segment lost 4 bases and the V segment lost 5 bases, leaving 6 bases of the junction unmatched. Germline CDR1 and CDR2: SGHTA and FQGNSA. DNA for the CDR3: TGTGCCAGCAGCCAGCGGGAGTTGAGCACCGGGGAGCTGTTTTTT. Amino acids: CASSQRELSTGELFF.

V gene TRBV5-1 combines with J gene TRBJ2-1; 14 bases map to TRBD2. The CDR3 has 15 amino acids. Germline loops: CDR1 SGHRS, CDR2 YFSETQ. J was trimmed by 8 bases and V by 4 bases; bases with no gene match: 5. The chain's CDR3 is CASSTGLAGVYEQFF. The CDR3 DNA reads as TGCGCCAGCAGCACGGGACTAGCGGGAGTATATGAGCAGTTCTTC.

The chain couples TRBV5-4 to TRBJ2-1, with D tentatively TRBD2 (6 bases). The CDR3 runs 15 residues. Between the trimmed V and J ends, which lost 3 bases and 4 bases, there was a span of 14 bases. Germline loops: CDR1 SGHNT, CDR2 YYREEE (reference sequence). This CDR3 reads CASSSAGLAYNEQFF. The CDR3, as DNA: TGTGCCAGCAGCTCGGCGGGGCTAGCTTACAATGAGCAGTTCTTC. Drawing the rest from reference TRBV5-4 and TRBJ2-1, the complete variable domain is ETGVTQSPTHLIKTRGQQVTLRCSSQSGHNTVSWYQQALGQGPQFIFQYYREEENGRGNFPPRFSGLQFPNYSSELNVNALELDDSALYLCASSSAGLAYNEQFFGPGTRLTVL.

In this sample, this clone is medium-sized (0.01 to 0.1%). V is TRBV5-4 and J is TRBJ1-1, with D perhaps matching TRBD1 (6 bases). The CDR3 extends over 14 amino acids. Between the trimmed V and J ends, which lost 4 bases and 5 bases, there was a span of 15 bases. From germline, CDR1 is SGHNT and CDR2 YYREEE (reference sequence). This CDR3 is CASSAGDPGTEAFF. CDR3 nucleotide sequence: TGTGCCAGCAGCGCAGGGGACCCGGGGACTGAAGCTTTCTTT.

The rearrangement uses TRBV4-2 and TRBJ1-1; 7 bases agree with TRBD1. The CDR3 has 16 amino acids. CDR1 and CDR2 from the germline V gene are LGHNA and YNFKEQ. J was trimmed by 5 bases and V by 0 bases; bases with no gene match: 9. CDR3 in amino acids: CASSQDPAGGRTEAFF. CDR3 DNA sequence: TGTGCCAGCAGCCAAGATCCGGCAGGGGGAAGGACTGAAGCTTTCTTT.

The count of this clone is one. The rearrangement links TRBV6-4 to TRBJ2-3, with TRBD2 identical over 14 bases. V lost 0 bases, J lost 5 bases, and 1 base stayed unmatched. The length of the CDR3 is 16 residues. In germline, CDR1 is MRHNA, CDR2 SNTAGT. CDR3: CASSDSGTSGRDTQYF. CDR3 sequence (DNA): TGTGCCAGCAGTGACTCCGGGACTAGCGGGAGAGATACGCAGTATTTT.

The rearrangement links TRBV10-2 to TRBJ2-1; unclear D gene. CDR1 is WSHSY, CDR2 SAAADI, per germline. This CDR3 spans 14 amino acids. Trimming cost V 3 bases and J 1 base, with 7 bases left between them. The CDR3 here is CASSDSPSYNEQFF. The DNA for the CDR3 is TGCGCCAGCAGTGACAGTCCTTCCTACAATGAGCAGTTCTTC.

The chain joins TRBV5-1 to TRBJ2-6; weak D call: TRBD1 (5 bases). CDR3 length: 17 residues. V lost 5 bases to trimming and J lost 0 bases, with 15 bases between them. Looked up from germline, CDR1 is SGHRS and CDR2 is YFSETQ. In nucleotides, the CDR3 is TGCGCCAGCAGGGAAGGGGTGGCCAGCTCTGGGGCCAACGTCCTGACTTTC. It is translated as CASREGVASSGANVLTF.

The rearrangement uses TRBV2 and TRBJ1-1, with a weak D call TRBD1 (6 bases). CDR3 length: 14 amino acids. The V gene's germline CDR1 is SNHLY and CDR2 FYNNEI. V was pared by 4 bases and J by 1 base, with 10 bases between. The CDR3 protein is CASSVLGANTEAFF. CDR3 in DNA: TGTGCCAGCAGTGTACTGGGGGCGAACACTGAAGCTTTCTTT.

The chain joins TRBV14 to TRBJ1-5, with D possibly matching TRBD1 (6 bases). V lost 3 bases, J lost 6 bases, and 9 bases lay in between. This CDR3 comprises 13 residues. Germline loops: CDR1 SGHDN, CDR2 FVKESK. The CDR3 region is CASSQGARQPQHF. The CDR3 coding sequence is TGTGCCAGCAGCCAGGGGGCACGTCAGCCCCAGCATTTT.

The rearrangement links TRBV30 to TRBJ1-1, with D uncertain. The V gene's germline CDR1 is GTSNPN and CDR2 SVGIG (reference sequence). The CDR3 contains 15 residues. V lost 4 bases to trimming and J lost 4 bases, with 19 bases between them. The CDR3 here is CAWKDWEEEATEAFF. The CDR3, as DNA: TGTGCCTGGAAGGACTGGGAGGAGGAGGCCACTGAAGCTTTCTTT.

This clone was seen more than once but under ten times. The genes are TRBV10-2 and TRBJ1-1; 7 positions agree with TRBD1. The CDR3 sequence is 13 residues long. The V segment lost 8 bases and the J segment 7 bases; nucleotides outside the gene matches: 10. Germline V gene data show CDR1 as WSHSY and CDR2 as SAAADI. The CDR3 here is CASLEGQLLEAFF. The CDR3 nucleotides are TGCGCCAGCTTGGAGGGACAGCTTCTTGAAGCTTTCTTT.

About this clone itself: One junction end disagrees with the germline gene, perhaps due to a read error. V gene TRBV23-1 combines with J gene TRBJ1-3; possibly TRBD1 for D (5 bases). TRBV23-1 is flagged as an ORF with uncertain function. The CDR3 contains 11 residues. CDR3 coding DNA: TGCGCCAGCAGTCATCCGTCAGGGTTTGGTTTT. As protein: CASSHPSGFGF.

The chain carries TRBV18 and TRBJ1-5; 9 bases align to TRBD1. The V segment lost 4 bases and the J segment 4 bases; nucleotides outside the gene matches: 8. Germline V gene lookup returns CDR1 KGHSH and CDR2 LQKENI. This CDR3 has 16 amino acids. Written as DNA, the CDR3 is TGTGCCAGCTCACAGAACCAGGACAGGGGAAATCAGCCCCAGCATTTT. It encodes CASSQNQDRGNQPQHF.

The J gene is TRBJ2-2, the V gene TRBV19, with TRBD1 identical over 8 bases. The CDR3 loop spans 15 amino acids. With 5 bases clipped from V and 6 bases from J, the junction kept 8 bases outside the gene matches. Germline assignment: CDR1 LNHDA and CDR2 SQIVND (reference sequence). The CDR3 region has the DNA TGTGCCAGTAGTCCTAGGACAGGGCGGGCCGGGGAGCTGTTTTTT. Translating it yields CASSPRTGRAGELFF.

The CDR3 region is CASSLYGTAGSGNPDTQYF. The CDR3, as DNA: TGTGCCAGCAGCTTATACGGAACGGCGGGTAGCGGGAACCCAGATACGCAGTATTTT. The chain joins TRBV7-6 to TRBJ2-3, with 8 bases matching TRBD2. The ends lost 2 bases at V and 4 bases at J; junction bases unmatched: 17. Germline V gives CDR1 SGHVS, CDR2 FNYEAQ. The CDR3 runs to 19 residues.

V and J are TRBV29-1 and TRBJ2-3; 12 bases match TRBD2. The CDR3 loop spans 14 amino acids. The V and J ends lost 5 bases and 5 bases, in that order; junction bases with no gene match: 5. The germline CDR1 and CDR2 sequences are SQVTM and ANQGSEA. The chain's CDR3 is CSVQPGLAGDTQYF. The CDR3 bases are TGCAGCGTTCAACCGGGACTAGCGGGAGATACGCAGTATTTT.

The chain links TRBV30 to TRBJ2-2; tentatively, D is TRBD2 (5 bases). The V gene lost 3 bases and the J gene lost 7 bases, with 6 bases spanning the gap. CDR3 length: 11 amino acids. Germline V gives CDR1 GTSNPN, CDR2 SVGIG (reference sequence). The CDR3 region has the DNA TGTGCCTGGAGACTAGGCGGGGAGCTGTTTTTT. Protein product: CAWRLGGELFF.

The chain uses TRBV13 and TRBJ2-7; D not certain. This CDR3 is 14 amino acids long. V dropped 1 base and J dropped 3 bases, with 10 bases sitting between them. CDR1 and CDR2 from the germline V gene are PRHDT and FYEKMQ (reference sequence). CDR3 amino acids: CASSLAPTNYEQYF. DNA for the CDR3: TGTGCCAGCAGCTTAGCCCCGACAAACTACGAGCAGTACTTC.

The rearrangement uses TRBV6-4 and TRBJ2-3, with 9 bases lining up with TRBD2. The CDR3 runs 16 residues. With 4 bases clipped from V and 2 bases from J, the junction kept 7 bases outside the gene matches. In germline, CDR1 is MRHNA, CDR2 SNTAGT. CDR3 nucleotide sequence: TGTGCCAGCAGTGCCACTAGCGGGTCACACACAGATACGCAGTATTTT. Its protein is CASSATSGSHTDTQYF.

V usage is TRBV5-4 and J usage is TRBJ2-5; D might be TRBD1 (6 bases). Trimming shortened V by 1 base and J by 3 bases, and 10 bases separated the two germline ends. The germline gives CDR1 SGHNT, CDR2 YYREEE (reference sequence). CDR3 size: 14 residues. CDR3: CASSLWGREETQYF. DNA of the CDR3: TGTGCCAGCAGCTTGTGGGGGCGGGAAGAGACCCAGTACTTC.

The rearrangement uses TRBV18 and TRBJ2-1; TRBD2 matches 9 bases. The germline V gene encodes CDR1 KGHSH and CDR2 LQKENI. The length of the CDR3 is 15 residues. Trimming took 6 bases from V and 4 from J; bases not matched to a gene: 7. The CDR3 is CASSQNSGRYNEQFF. The CDR3 DNA reads as TGTGCCAGCTCTCAAAATAGCGGGAGATACAATGAGCAGTTCTTC.

The chain joins TRBV11-3 to TRBJ2-7; D unresolved. Germline V gene lookup returns CDR1 SGHNT and CDR2 YENEEA. V dropped 5 bases and J dropped 7 bases, with 21 bases sitting between them. The CDR3 sequence is 15 residues long. The CDR3 sequence: CASSPGVALRGEQYF. CDR3 sequence (DNA): TGTGCCAGCAGCCCCGGAGTCGCCCTAAGAGGAGAGCAGTACTTC.

The chain links TRBV7-6 to TRBJ2-1; the match to TRBD1 covers 10 bases. J was trimmed by 5 bases and V by 5 bases; bases with no gene match: 12. There are 17 residues in the CDR3. Germline assignment: CDR1 SGHVS and CDR2 FNYEAQ. CDR3 DNA: TGTGCCAGCAGCCGATTTACCGGGACAGGGGAGAACAATGAGCAGTTCTTC. Residues: CASSRFTGTGENNEQFF. The complete variable domain, with remaining parts taken from reference TRBV7-6 and TRBJ2-1, reads GAGVSQSPRYKVTKRGQDVALRCDPISGHVSLYWYRQALGQGPEFLTYFNYEAQQDKSGLPNDRFSAERPEGSISTLTIQRTEQRDSAMYRCASSRFTGTGENNEQFFGPGTRLTVL.

In its sample, this clone was seen a few times. The chain links TRBV30 to TRBJ2-7; 7 bases match TRBD1. V trimming: 5 bases; J trimming: 4 bases; junction bases outside the gene matches: 5. CDR1 is GTSNPN, CDR2 SVGIG, per germline (reference sequence). The length of the CDR3 is 12 residues. In nucleotides, the CDR3 is TGTGCCTGGGGGACAGAGCGATACGAGCAGTACTTC. It codes for CAWGTERYEQYF.

The genes are TRBV6-1 and TRBJ2-4, with 9 nucleotides matching TRBD1. Germline V gene sequence: CDR1 MNHNS, CDR2 SASEGT. V lost 5 bases and J lost 2; bases outside the gene matches: 4. The CDR3 is made up of 15 amino acids. The CDR3 reads CASSPGTGTKNIQYF. CDR3 bases: TGTGCCAGCAGTCCAGGGACAGGGACCAAAAACATTCAGTACTTC.

This chain joins TRBV5-1 and TRBJ2-6; D is possibly TRBD1 (5 bases). CDR1 and CDR2 (germline): SGHRS, YFSETQ. The germline V and J ends were trimmed by 4 bases and 2 bases, with 10 bases remaining between them. The CDR3 runs to 15 residues. Here the CDR3 DNA reads TGCGCCAGCAGCGTCGACAGCCCTGGGGCCAACGTCCTGACTTTC. It translates to CASSVDSPGANVLTF.

This chain links TRBV6-1 with TRBJ2-1; a weak D match, TRBD2 (6 bases). Germline CDR1 and CDR2: MNHNS and SASEGT. The germline V and J ends were trimmed by 3 bases and 4 bases, with 10 bases remaining between them. The CDR3 is 14 residues long. The CDR3 loop is CASSDRGLYNEQFF. In DNA form, the CDR3 reads TGTGCCAGCAGTGACAGAGGACTATACAATGAGCAGTTCTTC.